Given below is one TCR beta chain in context. The target of this receptor is not known. No quality values exist for individual bases; no much larger clone is one base distant. The TCR beta CDR3 regions were amplified from RNA transcripts. The TCR CDR3 was subjected to a first round of RT-PCR using the HTBI primer set and the Qiagen OneStep RT-PCR kit. The libraries were constructed in a second round of multiplex PCR and then size-selected and purified. Sequencing of the libraries was done on an Illumina HiSeq2000 using paired-end 100 bp reads. The study's processing was this. SOAPnuke was used to process the raw data, removing reads that contained adapters or uncalled bases, had a mean Phred below 15, or lacked an exact match to the constant primer or identifier. COPE v1.2.5 was used to merge the high-quality paired reads, and each unique nucleotide sequence was defined as a clonotype. Clonotypes were aligned to IMGT TRBV, TRBD and TRBJ reference segments using MiTCR v1.1. The analysis included only V-J combinations with a frequency above 0.0001, which together covered around 99% of the repertoires. A TCS score was defined as the ratio of F50 (clonal expansion) to E x V (chaos), with BLOSUM62-based TCRdist applied between CDR3 peptides within each V-J. Welch's t-statistics and random forest reduced some 510 V-J features to roughly 13, which were used in a naive Bayes classifier (R e1071). The public reads were reanalyzed by TCRdb: fastp trimming at Q25, MiXCR alignment, in-frame beta chains only. Duplicate CDR3 protein sequences are folded into a single record with the most common DNA and genes. These V and J calls originate from TCRdb's pipeline instead of the authors' own analysis. The sample includes hundreds of thousands of distinct CDR3 sequences, with more than 15% observed a single time. Of the sample, less than 3.5% is held by the ten largest clones.

In the ophthalmopathy patients, disease was moderately to severely active, with a Clinical Activity Score of 3 or more, a NOSPECS grade of 4 or more, and a duration of less than 3 months. The study excluded patients with uncontrolled infections, other autoimmune diseases, pregnancy or lactation. Diagnoses were established on the basis of clinical symptoms, serum thyroxine and TRAb, thyroid ultrasound, and orbital computed tomography. PBMCs were separated from around 9.1 ml of fresh peripheral blood using Ficoll-Paque density gradient centrifugation. Trizol reagent was used to extract total RNA, and RNA quality was then checked on an Agilent 2100 Bioanalyzer. The germline V gene provides CDR1 SGHTA and CDR2 FQGNSA. At the junction V is shortened by 2 bases and J by 1 base, with 12 bases in between. The CDR3 measures 15 amino acids from cysteine to phenylalanine. Just CDR3 DNA is preserved here, 45 bases in frame from base 1.

The data derive from a study of T cells in Graves' hyperthyroidism and ophthalmopathy (dated by TCRdb to about 2019). As for the study more broadly: Peripheral blood samples were taken at the time of initial diagnosis, prior to any treatment. After sampling, hyperthyroidism patients received methimazole starting at 30 mg daily, and ophthalmopathy patients received high-dose intravenous methylprednisolone. Thyroid tissue and blood T-cell repertoires from roughly six Graves' hyperthyroidism patients were also compared in the study. The paper describes TCR Vbeta CDR3 sequencing of around 130 peripheral blood samples, made up of 40 to 45 ophthalmopathy patients, some 80 hyperthyroidism patients and around 17 progressor patients. An independent validation cohort of under 20 hyperthyroidism patients and about 16 patients who later progressed to ophthalmopathy tested prospective prediction of ophthalmopathy. To identify distinguishing TCR V-J signatures, a discovery cohort of about 100 patients was used, comprising 40 to 45 with Graves' ophthalmopathy and around 60 with stable Graves' hyperthyroidism. The approximately 97 discovery patients were randomly divided into training and test sets at a 7:3 ratio.

Here is what the overall study found, with its caveats: Most expanded thyroid clonotypes (frequency above 0.001) were also found in blood, which suggests that blood repertoires may mirror thyroid immune responses. No statistical method was used to fix the sample size in advance, and group allocation was not hidden from the investigators. In validation, progression to ophthalmopathy was predicted by the model with roughly 71% sensitivity and 72% to 85% specificity, a median of about 6 months before onset. A model built on a 13 V-J signature distinguished ophthalmopathy from stable hyperthyroidism, reaching 85% to 90% sensitivity and about 81% specificity in cross-validation and 80%/75% in testing.

The sequence was obtained from a woman aged 40 to 55 with Graves' ophthalmopathy. The sample comprised blood. The chain links TRBV7-2 with TRBJ2-7; the D region possibly corresponds to TRBD2 (6 bases align). The CDR3 here reads CASSLWASESYEQYF. The DNA sequence reads TGTGCCAGCAGCTTATGGGCTAGCGAGTCCTACGAGCAGTACTTC.